This T cell receptor beta chain was documented in a study of CD8+ T cells in alopecia areata. Study-wide results and limits: Sequenced scalp T cells also include alphabeta T cells resident in normal skin. Clonality in lesional scalp, especially alopecia totalis/universalis, exceeded that of normal scalp.

Investigators isolated RNA and reverse transcribed it into cDNA to act as the sequencing template. The assay was immunoSEQ multiplex PCR, and TCRdb's table has in-frame clones only and misses some. The sample shows about 70,000 clones, 29% of them seen only once. In germline, CDR1 is SQVTM, CDR2 ANQGSEA. This CDR3 contains 12 residues. Trimming pared 3 bases from V and 3 bases from J, leaving 6 bases between. Treatment defined: oral pan-JAK inhibitor, 5-10 mg twice daily. Sampling of alopecia areata patients yielded lesional scalp punch biopsies as well as peripheral blood. Comments on this clone: Its antigen is undetermined.

The receptor was isolated from a human donor with alopecia areata. Here the sequenced sample was CD8+ T cells sorted from blood, taken at week 4, from a patient treated with tofacitinib. The rearrangement joins TRBV29-1 to TRBJ2-4, with a tentative D call TRBD2 (6 bases). The CDR3 region is CSVEGGKNIQYF. The CDR3 bases are TGCAGCGTTGAGGGGGGCAAAAACATTCAGTACTTC. Full variable domain (missing parts from reference TRBV29-1 and TRBJ2-4): SAVISQKPSRDICQRGTSLTIQCQVDSQVTMMFWYRQQPGQSLTLIATANQGSEATYESGFVIDKFPISRPNLTFSTLTVSNMSPEDSSIYLCSVEGGKNIQYFGAGTRLSVL.